The entry below gives a single T cell receptor beta chain sequence along with its context. Produced via immunoSEQ multiplex PCR; TCRdb's table is partial and in-frame only. Of around 100,000 clones listed, roughly nine tenths are singletons. This sample is part of a study of T cell changes during pregnancy in multiple sclerosis. The germline V gene has CDR1 MNHNS and CDR2 SASEGT. Deletions cut 7 bases from V and 7 bases from J, with 16 bases between. The CDR3 has 14 amino acids. This clonotype was sampled from a female donor with multiple sclerosis, enrolled in a pregnancy study. This sequence joins TRBV6-1 and TRBJ1-4; D possibly corresponds to TRBD1 (5 bases). This sample comprised peripheral blood, obtained after pregnancy. This chain's CDR3 is CASKGIGGREKLFF. Here the CDR3 DNA reads TGTGCCAGCAAGGGGATCGGGGGACGTGAAAAACTGTTTTTT.